The 11 T cell receptor beta chains reported below all come from one sample, sequenced in a study of shared clonotypes between healthy human individuals. Libraries were prepared by immunoSEQ multiplex PCR; TCRdb keeps only in-frame clonotypes and omits some of them. The sample has about 680,000 clones, 72% seen once. The specimen was memory CD4+ T cells sorted from blood. Subset of the sample: CD45RA-negative fraction. These receptors originate from a woman under 40 in good health.

V usage is TRBV7-6 and J usage is TRBJ2-7, with D uncertain. The CDR3 is made up of 13 amino acids. CDR1 is SGHVS, CDR2 FNYEAQ, per germline. Trimming shortened V by 2 bases and J by 5 bases, and 10 bases separated the two germline ends. The CDR3 nucleotides read TGTGCCAGCAGCTTATCCGAGTCTCACGAGCAGTACTTC. It translates to CASSLSESHEQYF.

The V gene is TRBV19, the J gene TRBJ1-5; tentative D call: TRBD1 (6 bases). Per germline, CDR1 LNHDA and CDR2 SQIVND (reference sequence). Trimming stripped 5 bases from V and 0 bases from J, with 14 bases between. The CDR3 has 16 amino acids. CDR3 in amino acids: CASSYQGTTSNQPQHF. CDR3 bases: TGTGCCAGTAGTTACCAGGGGACGACTAGCAATCAGCCCCAGCATTTT. Based on the CDR3 plus reference TRBV19 and TRBJ1-5, the full variable domain is DGGITQSPKYLFRKEGQNVTLSCEQNLNHDAMYWYRQDPGQGLRLIYYSQIVNDFQKGDIAEGYSVSREKKESFPLTVTSAQKNPTAFYLCASSYQGTTSNQPQHFGDGTRLSIL.

The chain couples TRBV7-7 to TRBJ2-7, with 11 bases matching TRBD2. This CDR3 has 15 amino acids. Germline CDR1 SSHAT, CDR2 FNYEAQ (reference sequence). The CDR3 DNA follows: TGTGCCAGCAGCTTTAGCGGGAGGGCCGGGTACGGTGGGGCTGTC. Residues: CASSFSGRAGYGGAV.

The rearrangement uses TRBV6-1 and TRBJ1-5, with D maybe TRBD1 (6 bases). CDR1 is MNHNS and CDR2 is SASEGT in the germline V gene. V lost 8 bases to trimming and J lost 0 bases, with 14 bases between them. This CDR3 has 15 residues. In nucleotides, the CDR3 is TGTGCCAGCGGGGGTCAGGGGTATAGCAATCAGCCCCAGCATTTT. Translating it yields CASGGQGYSNQPQHF.

The chain recombines TRBV6-1 with TRBJ2-3, with a weak D call TRBD2 (6 bases). This CDR3 region has 14 residues. CDR1 and CDR2 from the germline V gene are MNHNS and SASEGT. Between the trimmed V and J ends, which lost 6 bases and 3 bases, there was a span of 13 bases. The CDR3 region is CASRRTGRTDTQYF. CDR3 DNA sequence: TGTGCCAGCAGGAGGACGGGGAGGACAGATACGCAGTATTTT.

This clone was detected a few times. The chain employs TRBV5-4 and TRBJ2-5, with D perhaps matching TRBD2 (6 bases). Germline V CDR1 and CDR2: SGHNT, YYREEE (reference sequence). This CDR3 comprises 15 residues. The germline V and J ends were trimmed by 3 bases and 5 bases, with 17 bases remaining between them. The CDR3: CASSSSTRAGETQYF. In DNA, the CDR3 is TGTGCCAGCAGCTCCTCGACTAGAGCCGGGGAGACCCAGTACTTC. Drawing the rest from reference TRBV5-4 and TRBJ2-5, the complete variable domain is ETGVTQSPTHLIKTRGQQVTLRCSSQSGHNTVSWYQQALGQGPQFIFQYYREEENGRGNFPPRFSGLQFPNYSSELNVNALELDDSALYLCASSSSTRAGETQYFGPGTRLLVL.

CDR3 residues: CASRETYEQYF. The CDR3 DNA sequence: TGTGCCAGCAGGGAAACCTACGAGCAGTACTTC. This sequence joins TRBV2 and TRBJ2-7, with no clear D. V lost 6 bases, J lost 2 bases, and 5 bases lay in between. Per germline, CDR1 SNHLY and CDR2 FYNNEI. The CDR3 runs to 11 residues. The full variable domain, with the rest looked up from reference TRBV2 and TRBJ2-7, is EPEVTQTPSHQVTQMGQEVILRCVPISNHLYFYWYRQILGQKVEFLVSFYNNEISEKSEIFDDQFSVERPDGSNFTLKIRSTKLEDSAMYFCASRETYEQYFGPGTRLTVT.

About this clone: At the DNA level, this CDR3 is encoded by other sequences in the same sample as well. The V and J genes are TRBV28 and TRBJ2-7, with 8 bases identical to TRBD1. V shed 5 bases, J shed 7 bases, and the junction held 7 bases outside the gene matches. CDR3 length equals 13 residues. Germline loops: CDR1 MDHEN, CDR2 SYDVKM. The CDR3 nucleotides are TGTGCCAGCAGTCCCAACAGGGGGTGGGAGCAGTACTTC. Amino acids: CASSPNRGWEQYF.

This clone has at least ten counts. The rearrangement uses TRBV4-1 and TRBJ2-7; TRBD2 is a possible D gene (6 bases). Trimming removed 3 bases from V and 3 bases from J, with 12 bases in between. Germline V gene data show CDR1 as MGHRA and CDR2 as YSYEKL. The CDR3 covers 14 residues. The CDR3 nucleotides read TGCGCCAGCAGCCACCAGCTTAGCGGCTACGAGCAGTACTTC. This encodes CASSHQLSGYEQYF.

Comment on this clone: Other DNA variants within this sample encode the same CDR3. The V gene is TRBV30, the J gene TRBJ2-5; 8 nucleotides agree with TRBD1. The trim removed 0 bases at V and 5 bases at J, leaving 5 bases unmatched. Germline V gives CDR1 GTSNPN, CDR2 SVGIG (reference sequence). The CDR3 is made up of 14 amino acids. CDR3 sequence reads: CAWSVLAGGETQYF. In DNA, the CDR3 is TGTGCCTGGAGTGTACTGGCAGGGGGCGAGACCCAGTACTTC. The full variable domain, completed using reference TRBV30 and TRBJ2-5, is SQTIHQWPATLVQPVGSPLSLECTVEGTSNPNLYWYRQAAGRGLQLLFYSVGIGQISSEVPQNLSASRPQDRQFILSSKKLLLSDSGFYLCAWSVLAGGETQYFGPGTRLLVL.

The chain carries TRBV4-1 and TRBJ2-7; D perhaps matches TRBD2 (5 bases). V shed 0 bases and J shed 1 base, with 16 bases lying between them. The CDR3 spans 17 residues. Germline CDR1 and CDR2: MGHRA and YSYEKL. The CDR3 region has the DNA TGCGCCAGCAGCCAAGACCCTTCCGGGATGGGGTCCTACGAGCAGTACTTC. Its translation: CASSQDPSGMGSYEQYF.